A single sample is the source of the 32 T cell receptor beta chains below, sequenced in a study of regulatory T cells in long-lasting Graves disease (dated by TCRdb to the early 2020s). The time point label for this specimen denotes: newly diagnosed GD, antithyroid drugs for less than 3 months. RNA was extracted from PBMCs in TRIzol for both TCR sequencing and RNA sequencing. The protocol used for the library was multiplex PCR. The sequencing machine was an Illumina HiSeq 4000. TCR beta libraries were built with iRepertoire HTBI primers and Arm-PCR amplification of CDR3 regions. TCRdb reprocessed the public reads (quality trimming at Q25 with fastp, clone calling with MiXCR) and kept in-frame beta chains. CDR3 protein duplicates are merged, each entry listing the most common genes and DNA. The sample contains over 350,000 distinct CDR3 sequences, about 14% of them found a single time. Roughly 18% of the sample is held by the ten biggest clonotypes.

These data were also reused for a study on T cells in Graves' hyperthyroidism and ophthalmopathy.

The specimen was peripheral blood mononuclear cells (PBMCs), collected at new diagnosis, from a patient treated with antithyroid drugs. The receptors derive from a woman in her fifties or sixties with Graves disease. Donor details come from another sample of the same person, matched by shared clones.

In its sample, this clonotype was seen many times. The chain employs TRBV28 and TRBJ2-7; a possible D gene is TRBD1 (6 bases). The CDR3 covers 14 residues. The V end lost 4 bases, the J end lost 0 bases, and 10 bases lay between the germline ends. The germline gives CDR1 MDHEN, CDR2 SYDVKM. The CDR3 nucleotides read TGTGCCAGCAGTTCCCGACAGGTCTCCTACGAGCAGTACTTC. Protein: CASSSRQVSYEQYF.

There are a few counts of this clonotype. The V call is TRBV28, the J call TRBJ1-2; no reliable D call. V was shortened by 4 bases and J by 3 bases, with 6 bases between the two germline ends. The CDR3 length is 12 residues. Germline CDR1 and CDR2: MDHEN and SYDVKM. Here the CDR3 DNA reads TGTGCCAGCAGTTCAACCCACTATGGCTACACCTTC. This encodes CASSSTHYGYTF.

This clonotype has at least ten counts. The CDR3 DNA reads as TGTGCCAGCAGTGGAGGTAGCGGGAAATACAATGAGCAGTTCTTC. Translating it yields CASSGGSGKYNEQFF. V and J are TRBV2 and TRBJ2-1, with 8 positions matching TRBD2. The V and J ends lost 4 bases and 4 bases, in that order; junction bases with no gene match: 6. The CDR3 totals 15 residues. Germline CDR1 SNHLY, CDR2 FYNNEI.

The chain carries TRBV6-1 and TRBJ2-7; a possible D gene is TRBD1 (6 bases). Germline V lookup: CDR1 MNHNS, CDR2 SASEGT. The CDR3 spans 13 residues. Trimming removed 10 bases from V and 3 bases from J, with 16 bases in between. CDR3 sequence reads: CAIAVSQGYEQYF. For the CDR3, the DNA is TGTGCCATCGCGGTATCACAGGGCTACGAGCAGTACTTC.

V is TRBV6-1 and J is TRBJ1-2; a possible D gene is TRBD1 (5 bases). The CDR3 length is 12 residues. CDR1 and CDR2 from the germline V gene are MNHNS and SASEGT. V was pared by 6 bases and J by 2 bases, with 7 bases between. The CDR3 DNA is TGTGCCAGCAGCGCAGGGAACTATGGCTACACCTTC. Translated, it gives CASSAGNYGYTF.

The CDR3 here is CASRNEQGLGQSGELFF. Here the CDR3 DNA reads TGTGCCAGCAGAAATGAACAGGGACTAGGGCAGTCCGGGGAGCTGTTTTTT. This chain joins TRBV7-8 and TRBJ2-2, with 8 bases that match TRBD2. The V gene's germline CDR1 is SGHVS and CDR2 FQNEAQ. The V segment lost 6 bases and the J segment 6 bases; nucleotides outside the gene matches: 15. The CDR3 contains 17 residues. The full variable domain, its missing parts supplied by reference TRBV7-8 and TRBJ2-2, is GAGVSQSPRYKVAKRGQDVALRCDPISGHVSLFWYQQALGQGPEFLTYFQNEAQLDKSGLPSDRFFAERPEGSVSTLKIQRTQQEDSAVYLCASRNEQGLGQSGELFFGEGSRLTVL.

This clonotype was observed at least ten times. J is TRBJ1-2 and V is TRBV12-3 or TRBV12-4, with TRBD1 matching 7 bases. The CDR3 extends over 16 amino acids. J gave up 4 bases and V 5 bases, and 13 bases lay outside the gene matches. CDR3 bases: TGTGCCAGCAGTCGCTTCGCCCGACAGGGAGCCTATGGCTACACCTTC. It specifies CASSRFARQGAYGYTF.

This clonotype occurred many times. V is TRBV7-9 and J is TRBJ2-7; weak D call: TRBD1 (5 bases). Trimming stripped 6 bases from V and 1 base from J, with 16 bases between. This CDR3 has 15 residues. Germline assignment: CDR1 SEHNR and CDR2 FQNEAQ (reference sequence). The CDR3 reads CASSRWGGDSYEQYF. For the CDR3, the DNA is TGTGCCAGCAGTCGGTGGGGCGGAGATTCCTACGAGCAGTACTTC.

This clonotype came up a few times. The genes are TRBV5-1 and TRBJ2-3; TRBD2 matches 12 bases. The CDR3 loop spans 15 amino acids. After removal of 3 bases from V and 6 bases from J, the junction contained 5 bases not matched to a gene. CDR1 and CDR2 (germline): SGHRS, YFSETQ. The CDR3 here is CASSSTSGRWDTQYF. CDR3 DNA sequence: TGCGCCAGCAGCTCTACTAGCGGGAGGTGGGATACGCAGTATTTT.

This clonotype occurred many times. This sequence joins TRBV28 and TRBJ1-1; 10 positions match TRBD1. The CDR3 runs 18 residues. The junction had 13 bases not matched to a gene; V was cut back by 5 bases and J by 1 base. From germline, CDR1 is MDHEN and CDR2 SYDVKM. As DNA, the CDR3 is TGTGCCAGCAGTCCAATATACCGGACAGGGGGAACGAACACTGAAGCTTTCTTT. Its translation is CASSPIYRTGGTNTEAFF.

Note on this clonotype: With a much larger clone just one base away, this may be a read error. The chain joins TRBV2 to TRBJ2-1, with TRBD1 matching over 9 bases. With the DNA end fitting TRBJ2-5 better, the J assignment may be wrong. This CDR3 has 15 residues. Per the germline V gene, CDR1 is SNHLY and CDR2 is FYNNEI. CDR3 in amino acids: CASMVGTGYRETQYF. CDR3 DNA: TGTGCCAGCATGGTTGGGACAGGGTACCGAGAGACCCAGTACTTC.

This clonotype occurred many times. The rearrangement uses TRBV27 and TRBJ1-2; 7 bases match TRBD1. V lost 5 bases, J lost 2 bases, and 8 bases stayed unmatched. This CDR3 comprises 15 residues. CDR1 is MNHEY and CDR2 is SMNVEV in the germline V gene (reference sequence). The CDR3, as DNA: TGTGCCAGCAGTCCCTACCCGACAGGGAACTATGGCTACACCTTC. Protein product: CASSPYPTGNYGYTF.

The rearrangement links TRBV6-1 to TRBJ2-1; D not resolved. The CDR3 is 13 amino acids. Germline-derived CDR1 and CDR2 are MNHNS and SASEGT. V gave up 0 bases and J gave up 4 bases, with 4 bases separating them. CDR3 protein: CASSEAGYNEQFF. CDR3 coding DNA: TGTGCCAGCAGTGAAGCGGGGTACAATGAGCAGTTCTTC.

This clonotype came up a few times. The rearrangement joins TRBV20-1 to TRBJ1-2; 7 bases match TRBD1. CDR3 length: 14 residues. CDR1 and CDR2 from the germline V gene are DFQATT and SNEGSKA (reference sequence). With V trimmed by 0 bases and J by 3 bases, 4 bases remained unmatched. CDR3 coding DNA: TGCAGTGCTAGAGATAGGACAGGAGACTATGGCTACACCTTC. Translating it yields CSARDRTGDYGYTF.

With respect to this clonotype: Its ends do not fully match the called genes, so a read error is possible. The chain recombines TRBV18 with TRBJ1-4, with TRBD1 as a possible D gene (5 bases). This CDR3 region has 15 residues. Germline V gives CDR1 KGHSH, CDR2 LQKENI. The CDR3 is CASSPPAGTSEKLFF. The CDR3 coding sequence is TGTGCCAGCTCACCACCGGCAGGGACTAGTGAAAAACTGTTTTTT.

This clonotype was seen repeatedly, ten times or more. J is TRBJ2-1 and V is TRBV12-3 or TRBV12-4; D gene ambiguous. Trimming shortened V by 1 base and J by 0 bases, and 13 bases separated the two germline ends. This CDR3 has 17 amino acids. The CDR3 nucleotides read TGTGCCAGCAGTTTAGAGGGTAGCTTGAGCTCCTACAATGAGCAGTTCTTC. Translated: CASSLEGSLSSYNEQFF.

The chain is built from TRBV6-5 and TRBJ1-4; D remains unclear. Looked up from germline, CDR1 is MNHEY and CDR2 is SVGAGI. The CDR3 is 13 amino acids. V lost 2 bases and J lost 5, with 6 bases in between. The CDR3 spells CASSYAMNEKLFF. The CDR3 nucleotides read TGTGCCAGCAGTTACGCAATGAATGAAAAACTGTTTTTT.

This clonotype was observed a few times. Since the CDR3 does not end with the conserved phenylalanine or tryptophan, this likely comes from a read error. The chain uses TRBV6-1 and TRBJ1-5, with a weak D call TRBD1 (5 bases). The CDR3 length is 13 residues. With 6 bases removed from V and 7 bases from J, the gap between germline ends came to 13 bases. CDR1 MNHNS and CDR2 SASEGT come from the germline V gene. The CDR3: CASRAQGEQPQHL. The CDR3 bases are TGTGCCAGCAGGGCGCAGGGAGAGCAGCCCCAGCATCTT.

This clonotype was counted ten times or more. The V gene is TRBV28, the J gene TRBJ1-5; TRBD1 agrees at 7 bases. CDR3 length equals 14 residues. Trimming cost V 6 bases and J 10 bases; bases outside gene matches: 12. Germline CDR1 MDHEN, CDR2 SYDVKM. Written as DNA, the CDR3 is TGTGCCAGCAGGGGGACAGTCCCCAATCTTCCCCAGCATTTT. It specifies CASRGTVPNLPQHF.

The table lists this clonotype with a few counts. Being one base from a much bigger clone, this may be a read error. This sequence joins TRBV12-3 or TRBV12-4 and TRBJ1-1; D call uncertain. The CDR3 has 14 residues. The CDR3 DNA is TGTGCCAGCAGATCCTCGTATCTGAACACTGAAGCTCTCTTT. This encodes CASRSSYLNTEALF.

This clonotype was seen many times. The J gene is TRBJ1-2, the V gene TRBV12-3 or TRBV12-4; D may be TRBD1 (5 bases). V was shortened by 8 bases and J by 4 bases, with 17 bases between the two germline ends. The CDR3 totals 14 residues. The DNA for the CDR3 is TGTGCCAGCGGGACGGGGACCCCGACCTATGGCTACACCTTC. Its translation: CASGTGTPTYGYTF.

In this sample, this clonotype turned up many times. The chain uses TRBV6-5 and TRBJ2-3, with 10 bases that match TRBD1. The junction had 4 bases not matched to a gene; V was cut back by 0 bases and J by 7 bases. The CDR3 sequence is 15 residues long. Germline lookup yields CDR1 MNHEY and CDR2 SVGAGI. CDR3 amino acids: CASSYSDRGLYTQYF. The CDR3 DNA follows: TGTGCCAGCAGTTACTCAGACAGGGGGCTATATACGCAGTATTTT.

This sequence joins TRBV4-1 and TRBJ2-1; D remains ambiguous. Germline V CDR1 and CDR2: MGHRA, YSYEKL. CDR3 length equals 16 residues. Trimming took off 3 bases at V and 0 bases at J, with 12 bases between the two ends. DNA of the CDR3: TGCGCCAGCAGCCACGCCACAGCGAGCTCCTACAATGAGCAGTTCTTC. Residues: CASSHATASSYNEQFF.

This clonotype occurred many times. The chain is built from TRBV7-9 and TRBJ2-1; D is perhaps TRBD1 or TRBD2 (6 bases each). This CDR3 is built from 11 residues. Between the trimmed V and J ends, which lost 6 bases and 10 bases, there was a span of 10 bases. Germline CDR1 and CDR2: SEHNR and FQNEAQ (reference sequence). This CDR3 reads CASSRGTEQFF. The CDR3 nucleotides read TGTGCCAGCAGTCGCGGGACAGAGCAGTTCTTC.

At least ten counts were recorded for this clonotype. Compared with germline, one end of the junction differs, possibly owing to a read error. The chain couples TRBV7-9 to TRBJ2-3; D unresolved. Germline V lookup: CDR1 SEHNR, CDR2 FQNEAQ (reference sequence). The CDR3 spans 14 residues. CDR3 in DNA: TGTGCCAGCAGCCCAGACCCTGGCCCAGATACGCAGTATTTC. This translates into CASSPDPGPDTQYF.

This clonotype was seen ten or more times. CDR3 region: CASSSTGGSGEKLFF. The CDR3 DNA is TGTGCCAGCAGTTCCACAGGGGGTTCGGGCGAAAAACTGTTTTTT. This chain joins TRBV28 and TRBJ1-4; 8 nucleotides line up with TRBD1. This CDR3 has 15 residues. Germline values: CDR1 MDHEN, CDR2 SYDVKM. Trimming removed 4 bases from V and 8 bases from J; junction bases left unmatched: 9.

This clonotype was counted many times. The genes are TRBV28 and TRBJ1-2; D is unclear. V shed 2 bases and J shed 4 bases, with 8 bases lying between them. CDR1 and CDR2 from the germline V gene are MDHEN and SYDVKM. The CDR3 is made up of 13 amino acids. Here the CDR3 reads CASSLGYSYGYTF. CDR3 nucleotide sequence: TGTGCCAGCAGTTTAGGTTATTCCTATGGCTACACCTTC.

There are many counts of this clonotype. The chain joins TRBV28 to TRBJ1-2, with a weak D call TRBD1 (6 bases). Trimming removed 5 bases at V and 9 bases at J, with 22 bases between. Germline V gives CDR1 MDHEN, CDR2 SYDVKM. The CDR3 runs to 15 residues. Here the CDR3 reads CASSPRRDGGARYTF. CDR3 coding DNA: TGTGCCAGCAGTCCCAGGAGGGACGGGGGCGCTCGCTACACCTTC.

This clonotype was detected ten times or more. The CDR3 DNA sequence: TGTGCCAGCAGTTCGCCCCTCGCCGCCAGCTCCTACAATGAGCAGTTCTTC. Protein sequence: CASSSPLAASSYNEQFF. The chain employs TRBV27 and TRBJ2-1; no clear D. Germline V gives CDR1 MNHEY, CDR2 SMNVEV (reference sequence). The V end was cut by 4 bases, the J end by 0 bases, with 16 bases between. CDR3 length: 17 amino acids.

The J gene is TRBJ2-5, the V gene TRBV18, with D possibly matching TRBD2 (6 bases). The ends were cut back, 3 bases at V and 5 bases at J, with 19 bases in the middle. The CDR3 consists of 16 residues. Germline values: CDR1 KGHSH, CDR2 LQKENI. The CDR3 loop is CASSPKGLQPKETQYF. CDR3 sequence (DNA): TGTGCCAGCTCACCGAAGGGACTCCAACCCAAGGAGACCCAGTACTTC.

This sequence joins TRBV18 and TRBJ2-7; D perhaps matches TRBD2 (6 bases). Trimming took off 3 bases at V and 0 bases at J, with 12 bases between the two ends. CDR3 length equals 15 residues. CDR1 and CDR2 from the germline V gene are KGHSH and LQKENI. The chain's CDR3 is CASSPAHGSSYEQYF. The CDR3 DNA sequence: TGTGCCAGCTCACCGGCCCACGGGAGCTCCTACGAGCAGTACTTC.

This clonotype was detected many times. The rearrangement joins TRBV20-1 to TRBJ2-3, with TRBD2 matching 7 bases. This CDR3 contains 18 residues. The junction had 18 bases not matched to a gene; V was cut back by 2 bases and J by 4 bases. Germline V gene lookup returns CDR1 DFQATT and CDR2 SNEGSKA (reference sequence). CDR3 protein: CSARNSAARGGSPDTQYF. CDR3 DNA: TGCAGTGCTAGAAATTCGGCGGCCCGGGGCGGGAGTCCAGATACGCAGTATTTT.